This TCR beta chain was captured in a study of tumor T cells in aggressive B-cell lymphoma. V was clipped by 2 bases and J by 2 bases, with 6 bases between them. This CDR3 region has 13 residues. In germline, CDR1 is MNHEY, CDR2 SMNVEV (reference sequence). Profiling relied on immunoSEQ multiplex PCR, and the TCRdb table lists in-frame clones only, not all of them. This sample carries some 3,500 clones, approximately 94% of them seen once, and the ten largest clones take approximately 2%. This TCR derives from an adult with diffuse large B cell lymphoma. The sample was tumor tissue. The V gene is TRBV27, the J gene TRBJ2-5; no reliable D call. The DNA for the CDR3 is TGTGCCAGCAGTTTAAAGAGGCAAGAGACCCAGTACTTC. It yields the protein CASSLKRQETQYF.